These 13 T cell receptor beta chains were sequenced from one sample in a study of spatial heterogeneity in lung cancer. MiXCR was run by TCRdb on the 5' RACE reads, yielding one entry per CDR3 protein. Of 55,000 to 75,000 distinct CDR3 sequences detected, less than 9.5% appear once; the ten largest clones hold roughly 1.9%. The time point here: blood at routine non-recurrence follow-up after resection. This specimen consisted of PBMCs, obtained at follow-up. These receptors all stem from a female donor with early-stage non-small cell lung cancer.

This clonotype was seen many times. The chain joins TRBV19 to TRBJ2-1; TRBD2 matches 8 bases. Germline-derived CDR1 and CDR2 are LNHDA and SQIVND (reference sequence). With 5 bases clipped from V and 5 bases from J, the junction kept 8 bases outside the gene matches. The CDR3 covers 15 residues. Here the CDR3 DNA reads TGTGCCAGTAGTGGGGGACTAGTGAGAAACAATGAGCAGTTCTTC. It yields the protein CASSGGLVRNNEQFF.

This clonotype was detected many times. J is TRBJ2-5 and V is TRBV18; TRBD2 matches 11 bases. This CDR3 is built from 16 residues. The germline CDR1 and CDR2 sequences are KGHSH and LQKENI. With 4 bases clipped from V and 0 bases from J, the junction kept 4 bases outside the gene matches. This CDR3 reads CASSLETSGNQETQYF. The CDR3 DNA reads TGTGCCAGCTCACTGGAGACTAGCGGGAACCAAGAGACCCAGTACTTC.

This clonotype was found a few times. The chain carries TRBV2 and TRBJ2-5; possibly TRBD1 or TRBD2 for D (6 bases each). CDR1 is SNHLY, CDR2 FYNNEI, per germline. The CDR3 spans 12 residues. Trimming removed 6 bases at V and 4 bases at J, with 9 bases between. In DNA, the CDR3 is TGTGCCAGCAGCGGAGGGGGAGAGACCCAGTACTTC. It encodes CASSGGGETQYF.

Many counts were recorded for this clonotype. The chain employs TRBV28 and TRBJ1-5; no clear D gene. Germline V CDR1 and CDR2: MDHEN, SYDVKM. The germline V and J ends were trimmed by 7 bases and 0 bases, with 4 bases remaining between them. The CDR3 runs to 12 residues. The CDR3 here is CASKYSNQPQHF. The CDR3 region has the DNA TGTGCCAGCAAATATAGCAATCAGCCCCAGCATTTT.

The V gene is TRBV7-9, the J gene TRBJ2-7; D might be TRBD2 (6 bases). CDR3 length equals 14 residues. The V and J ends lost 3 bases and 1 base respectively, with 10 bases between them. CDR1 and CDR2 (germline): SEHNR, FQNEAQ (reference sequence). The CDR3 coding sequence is TGTGCCAGCAGCTTTTCTCTAGCGTCCTACGAGCAGTACTTC. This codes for CASSFSLASYEQYF.

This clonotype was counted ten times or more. The CDR3 region is CASSPDTGGRSYNEQFF. The DNA of the CDR3 is TGTGCCAGCAGCCCTGACACCGGGGGACGGTCCTACAATGAGCAGTTCTTC. The chain joins TRBV7-9 to TRBJ2-1, with a tentative D call TRBD2 (6 bases). CDR1 is SEHNR, CDR2 FQNEAQ, per germline (reference sequence). There are 17 residues in the CDR3. V was trimmed by 5 bases and J by 1 base, leaving 18 bases between them.

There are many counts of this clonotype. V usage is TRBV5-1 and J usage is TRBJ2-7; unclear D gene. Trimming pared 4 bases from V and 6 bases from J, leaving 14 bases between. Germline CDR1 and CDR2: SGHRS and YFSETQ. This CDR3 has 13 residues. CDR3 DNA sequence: TGCGCCAGCAGCCACCAGTGGGTCGGCGAGCAGTACTTC. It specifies CASSHQWVGEQYF.

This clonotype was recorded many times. The CDR3 nucleotides are TGTGCCAGCAGCTTGGGTGGACAGGGCTACGAGCAGTACTTC. The encoded protein is CASSLGGQGYEQYF. The chain employs TRBV5-5 and TRBJ2-7; 8 positions match TRBD1. CDR1 and CDR2 (germline): SGHKS, YYEKEE (reference sequence). Trimming removed 0 bases from V and 3 bases from J; junction bases left unmatched: 2. The CDR3 sequence is 14 residues long.

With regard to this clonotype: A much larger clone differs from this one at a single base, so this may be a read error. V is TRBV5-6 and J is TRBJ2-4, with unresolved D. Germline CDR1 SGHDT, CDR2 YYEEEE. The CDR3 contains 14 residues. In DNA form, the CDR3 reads TGTGCCAGCAGCTCTTTAGAAAGAGAAAACATTCGGTACTTC. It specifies CASSSLERENIRYF. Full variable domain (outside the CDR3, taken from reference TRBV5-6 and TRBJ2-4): DAGVTQSPTHLIKTRGQQVTLRCSPKSGHDTVSWYQQALGQGPQFIFQYYEEEERQRGNFPDRFSGHQFPNYSSELNVNALLLGDSALYLCASSSLERENIRYFGAGTRLSVL.

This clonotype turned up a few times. CDR3 nucleotides: TGTGCCATCAAGTCCCTCACGACAGCGAACACTGAAGCTTTCTTT. This translates into CAIKSLTTANTEAFF. The V gene is TRBV10-3, the J gene TRBJ1-1; tentatively, D is TRBD1 (5 bases). This CDR3 has 15 residues. V lost 7 bases, J lost 1 base, and 16 bases lay in between. Germline V lookup: CDR1 ENHRY, CDR2 SYGVKD.

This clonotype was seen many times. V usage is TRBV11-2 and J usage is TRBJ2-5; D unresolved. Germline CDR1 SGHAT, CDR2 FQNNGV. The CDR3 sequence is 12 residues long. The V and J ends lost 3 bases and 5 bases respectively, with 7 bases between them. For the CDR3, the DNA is TGTGCCAGCAGCTTGGGTTTGGAGACCCAGTACTTC. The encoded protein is CASSLGLETQYF.

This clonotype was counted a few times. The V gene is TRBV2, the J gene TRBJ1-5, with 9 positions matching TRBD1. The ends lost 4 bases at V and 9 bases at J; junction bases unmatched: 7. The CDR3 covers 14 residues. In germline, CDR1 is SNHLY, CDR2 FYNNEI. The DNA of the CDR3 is TGTGCCAGCAGTGCCGGGACAGGGTTCCGGCCCCAGCATTTT. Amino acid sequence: CASSAGTGFRPQHF.

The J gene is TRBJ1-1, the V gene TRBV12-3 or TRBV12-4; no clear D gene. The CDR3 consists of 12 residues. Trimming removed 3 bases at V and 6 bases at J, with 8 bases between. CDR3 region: CASSLGRAEAFF. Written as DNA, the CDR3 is TGTGCCAGCAGTTTGGGCCGGGCTGAAGCTTTCTTT.